A selection of T cell receptor beta chains follows, all from one sample in a study of blood T cell repertoires in COVID-19. Profiling relied on immunoSEQ multiplex PCR, and the TCRdb table lists in-frame clones only, not all of them. The sample records 200,000 to 250,000 clones, 80% to 85% being singletons. The sequencing sample was made of peripheral blood. The receptor source for this set is a woman between 70 and 85 years old with COVID-19, enrolled during active disease. Both conserved end residues are part of each CDR3. Not all rows give a size; the values are once, few, many and, for expanded clones, a class.

J | size | V | CDR3
TRBJ2-7 | NA | TRBV4-3 | CASSQGGGVSYEQYF
TRBJ2-5 | NA | TRBV27 | CASSPDSAWLTQYF
TRBJ1-4 | NA | TRBV18 | CASSPSGGEKLFF
TRBJ2-5 | many | TRBV15 | CATSRALGGNQETQYF
TRBJ1-2 | NA | TRBV16 | CASSQSPTGYGYTF
TRBJ1-2 | NA | TRBV5-5 | CASSLAVGGEGYGYTF
TRBJ1-1 | NA | TRBV7-2 | CASSLVLAGRVTEAFF
TRBJ2-1 | NA | TRBV30 | CAWGGSSYNEQFF
TRBJ2-5 | NA | TRBV11-2 | CASSSEGATQETQYF
TRBJ2-1 | few | TRBV6-5 | CASSYSSGTYNEQFF